A single sample gave rise to the 11 T cell receptor beta chains below, sequenced in a study of CD8 T cells in Susac syndrome. RNA amounts of roughly 0.5 to 1 ug underwent reverse transcription with random hexamers. TCRdb analysed the immunoSEQ multiplex PCR reads with MiXCR anew, one entry per CDR3 protein. The repertoire holds 140,000 to 150,000 distinct CDR3 sequences, with 95% as singletons. Sequenced: CD4+ T cells from PBMCs. Source of these receptors: a human donor with multiple sclerosis.

V usage is TRBV24-1 and J usage is TRBJ2-5; 8 bases agree with TRBD1. The CDR3 runs 14 residues. With 4 bases clipped from V and 3 bases from J, the junction kept 3 bases outside the gene matches. Germline V gene sequence: CDR1 KGHDR, CDR2 SFDVKD. The CDR3 DNA follows: TGTGCCACCAGTGACCCGGACAGGGAAGAGACCCAGTACTTC. It encodes CATSDPDREETQYF.

V and J are TRBV27 and TRBJ2-7, with a weak D call TRBD1 (5 bases). Trimming took 5 bases from V and 3 from J, leaving 14 bases between them. The V gene's germline CDR1 is MNHEY and CDR2 SMNVEV (reference sequence). The CDR3 runs to 14 residues. The CDR3, as DNA: TGTGCCAGCAGTCCCCGACAGACGGACTACGAGCAGTACTTC. Translated: CASSPRQTDYEQYF.

The V and J genes are TRBV27 and TRBJ2-4; D is undetermined. V lost 3 bases and J 0 bases, leaving 6 bases between the germline ends. The germline gives CDR1 MNHEY, CDR2 SMNVEV (reference sequence). This CDR3 is 14 amino acids long. CDR3 bases: TGTGCCAGCAGTTTCTCGATAGCCAAAAACATTCAGTACTTC. As protein: CASSFSIAKNIQYF.

V usage is TRBV3-1 and J usage is TRBJ2-1; D is unclear. Looked up from germline, CDR1 is LGHDT and CDR2 is YNNKEL (reference sequence). V lost 5 bases and J lost 5, with 10 bases in between. The CDR3 spans 13 residues. CDR3 coding DNA: TGTGCCAGCAGCAGGACCAAAAACAATGAGCAGTTCTTC. This gives the protein CASSRTKNNEQFF.

This clonotype has only one observation. The V call is TRBV30, the J call TRBJ2-4, with 7 bases that match TRBD1. With 1 base clipped from V and 1 base from J, the junction kept 7 bases outside the gene matches. The CDR3 contains 16 residues. Germline lookup yields CDR1 GTSNPN and CDR2 SVGIG (reference sequence). In nucleotides, the CDR3 is TGTGCCTGGAGTGCCAGGGGGTATGGGGCCAAAAACATTCAGTACTTC. Its translation is CAWSARGYGAKNIQYF.

This sequence joins TRBV6-6 and TRBJ1-2; TRBD1 might be the D (5 bases). The CDR3 covers 11 residues. Per the germline V gene, CDR1 is MNHNY and CDR2 is SVGAGI (reference sequence). Trimming left V 5 bases short and J 8 bases short, with 9 bases between. CDR3 sequence (DNA): TGTGCCAGCAGTCCGGGGCGCGGCTACACCTTC. Translation: CASSPGRGYTF.

This clonotype was recorded only once. This rearrangement joins TRBV15 to TRBJ2-7; possibly TRBD2 for D (5 bases). CDR1 and CDR2 from the germline V gene are LNHNV and YYDKDF (reference sequence). Trimming removed 0 bases at V and 2 bases at J, with 14 bases between. The CDR3 consists of 16 residues. DNA for the CDR3: TGTGCCACCAGCAGAGATAGCCGGGGTGGGGCCTACGAGCAGTACTTC. Translated, it gives CATSRDSRGGAYEQYF.

The chain joins TRBV29-1 to TRBJ2-7, with D perhaps being TRBD1 or TRBD2 (5 bases each). V shed 6 bases and J shed 2 bases, with 14 bases lying between them. CDR1 is SQVTM and CDR2 is ANQGSEA in the germline V gene. The CDR3 spans 13 residues. The CDR3 loop reads CSVGVGTTYEQYF. The CDR3 nucleotides read TGCAGCGTGGGGGTCGGGACCACCTACGAGCAGTACTTC.

The rearrangement links TRBV15 to TRBJ1-2, with a tentative D call TRBD1 (6 bases). The CDR3 consists of 17 residues. The germline CDR1 and CDR2 sequences are LNHNV and YYDKDF (reference sequence). The V and J ends lost 1 base and 6 bases respectively, with 21 bases between them. CDR3: CATSRGRKRGDLDGYTF. The DNA for the CDR3 is TGTGCCACCAGCAGAGGCCGTAAGAGGGGGGATCTGGATGGCTACACCTTC.

The chain uses TRBV5-4 and TRBJ1-2; 10 bases agree with TRBD1. The CDR3 consists of 19 residues. From germline, CDR1 is SGHNT and CDR2 YYREEE (reference sequence). V shed 5 bases, J shed 4 bases, and the junction held 20 bases outside the gene matches. CDR3 bases: TGTGCCAGCAGGCCGGGGCAACGAAGGACAGGGGGTTCGGGCTATGGCTACACCTTC. Translation gives CASRPGQRRTGGSGYGYTF.

The genes are TRBV12-3 or TRBV12-4 and TRBJ1-1; no firm D call. V lost 8 bases and J 0 bases, leaving 7 bases between the germline ends. This CDR3 spans 12 amino acids. CDR3 residues: CASDKMNTEAFF. The CDR3, as DNA: TGTGCCAGCGACAAAATGAACACTGAAGCTTTCTTT.